This TCR beta chain was captured in a study of metastatic and nonmetastatic thyroid tumors. Whole-study context: From malignant and benign thyroid patients, repertoires in blood and in tumor or nodule tissue were compared.

Overall study results and limits: A significant increase in TCR beta diversity was reportedly seen in malignant thyroid tumors relative to benign nodules, in blood and tumor.

In the case of this clone: The antigen is unknown.

There are 13 residues in the CDR3. The V gene's germline CDR1 is SGHTA and CDR2 FQGNSA. V lost 2 bases, J lost 7 bases, and 8 bases lay in between. Source study methods: In papillary thyroid cancer, a distant-metastasis classifier was built using CDR3 differences across clinicopathological groups. MiXCR was used by TCRdb to re-call the PCR reads. TCRdb's processing, not the study's, gives the V and J calls here. The sample consists of fewer than 55,000 clones, around 15% of them appearing once. Not a single patient had been given any form of treatment at any point before undergoing thyroid surgery. Sequenced: blood. The clonotype was recovered from a female donor with papillary thyroid cancer or a benign thyroid nodule (not recorded which). Some clones in this sample may be carry-over from other donors' samples. This chain links TRBV7-2 with TRBJ2-2; possibly TRBD2 for D (5 bases). CDR3 nucleotides: TGTGCCAGCAGCTTATCCGGGGACGGGGAGCTGTTTTTT. This translates into CASSLSGDGELFF. The variable domain in full, completed from reference TRBV7-2 and TRBJ2-2, reads GAGVSQSPSNKVTEKGKDVELRCDPISGHTALYWYRQSLGQGLEFLIYFQGNSAPDKSGLPSDRFSAERTGGSVSTLTIQRTQQEDSAVYLCASSLSGDGELFFGEGSRLTVL.